This TCR beta chain was captured by sequencing in a study of shared clonotypes between healthy human individuals. Study-level results: Some naive CD4 clonotypes, roughly 5%, turned up in common across a few donors. When compared with the clonotypes that were shared by all four sorted-subset donors, the non-shared clonotypes turned out to have lower generation probabilities. There were few donors, and this limited the genetic and exposure-history diversity represented.

Trimming took 2 bases from V and 0 from J, leaving 12 bases between them. Per the germline V gene, CDR1 is SGDLS and CDR2 is YYNGEE. The CDR3 consists of 15 residues. Naive CD8 cells lacked CD45RO, underwent positive selection for CCR7 and left out terminally differentiated effector memory CD45RA+ cells. For this clone: Its cognate antigen is unknown.

An even split of each subset's genomic DNA across several immunoSEQ plates was performed. The protocol was immunoSEQ multiplex PCR, while the TCRdb copy is restricted to in-frame clones and leaves out a portion. The table lists about 2 million clones, approximately 95% of them singletons, with around 1.2% in the top ten. The receptor's source is a man aged 18-30 years in good health. This chain uses TRBV9 with TRBJ2-7; no clear D gene. Sequencing used naive CD8+ T cells sorted from blood. CDR3 region: CASSVGYSSSYEQYF. DNA of the CDR3: TGTGCCAGCAGCGTGGGGTATTCCAGCTCCTACGAGCAGTACTTC.